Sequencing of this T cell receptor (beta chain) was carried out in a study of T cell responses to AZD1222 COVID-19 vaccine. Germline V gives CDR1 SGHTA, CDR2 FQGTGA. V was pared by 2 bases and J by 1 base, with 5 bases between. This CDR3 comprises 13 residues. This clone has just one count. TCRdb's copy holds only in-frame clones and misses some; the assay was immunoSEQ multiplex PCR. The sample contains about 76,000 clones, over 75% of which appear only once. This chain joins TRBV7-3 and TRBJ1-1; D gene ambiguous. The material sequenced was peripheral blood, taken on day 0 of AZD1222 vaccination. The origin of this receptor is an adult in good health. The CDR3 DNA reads TGTGCCAGCAGCTTAGGGTCGAACACTGAAGCTTTCTTT. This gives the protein CASSLGSNTEAFF. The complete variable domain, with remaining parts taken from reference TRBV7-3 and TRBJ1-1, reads GAGVSQTPSNKVTEKGKYVELRCDPISGHTALYWYRQSLGQGPEFLIYFQGTGAADDSGLPNDRFFAVRPEGSVSTLKIQRTERGDSAVYLCASSLGSNTEAFFGQGTRLTVV.